The entry that follows covers one T cell receptor (beta chain) sequence. Its antigen is still unknown. No base-level quality is on record; no much larger clone is a single base apart. Other DNA sequences in the same sample also yield this CDR3. The High Capacity cDNA Reverse Transcription Kit was used to reverse transcribe all of the isolated RNA, meaning that expressed TCRB transcripts were what got sequenced. Deep immunoSEQ sequencing was performed on naive, central memory and regulatory T cell samples, with an average of about 3.6 million total reads per sample. After sorted cells were lysed in RLT buffer, RNA was extracted with DNase-treated RNeasy Micro or Mini kits, with the choice depending on cell number. Each cell subset was processed on its own to prevent cross-contamination, while patient and healthy donor samples were processed together. The immunoSEQ multiplex PCR was used to amplify TCRB sequences from cDNA, yielding 87-bp fragments that span the CDR3 region. Sequencing of the amplicons was done on the Illumina HiSeq platform. Turning to the authors' computational methods: Synthetic template baselines were used to correct PCR bias computationally, reads within Hamming distance 2 were collapsed, and singletons that could not be merged were discarded. Reads were aligned against IMGT so that V, D and J genes, CDR3 length and insertions or deletions at six rearrangement sites could be assigned. Within each subset, clonotype counts were normalized to sorted cell number, after which true diversity and Gini coefficients were computed with the tcR R package. Repertoire sharing was quantified using the overlap coefficient calculated on TCRB nucleotide sequences. As a proxy for the pre-selection repertoire, out-of-frame TCRB sequences from naive cells were analyzed. Imported from immuneACCESS, the table was reduced by TCRdb to in-frame sequences with V and J called. These copies leave out some clones; in studies compared against another copy, an unresolved V gene accounts for under half, and the cause of the remainder is not known. The DNA was the basis for D and trimming; V, J and clone size are from that table. The sample includes about 900,000 clones, with roughly a sixth observed a single time. Around 0.02% of the sample comes from the top ten.

This sample is drawn from a study of beta chain features in type 1 diabetes (dated by TCRdb to 2017 to 2018). About the full investigation: Mean age, gender distribution, total cell number and subset yield were not different between patients and healthy donors. Regulatory and stem cell-like memory subsets were isolated from only 8 patients and about eight healthy donors, whereas naive and central memory subsets came from all 30 or so donors. A total of 90 million to 140 million sorted cells were examined across all samples, and RNA yield correlated strongly with the number of cells per subset. The study compared TCRB repertoires of sorted circulating CD4+ T cell subsets between recently diagnosed type 1 diabetes patients and matched healthy donors. Study-wide findings and limitations: In all four CD4+ subsets, TCRB CDR3 length was moderately but significantly shorter in type 1 diabetes patients. The naive, central memory and regulatory TCRB repertoires appeared to resemble one another more closely among patients than among healthy donors. Sequencing cDNA rather than genomic DNA could over-represent highly expressing activated cells, although activation and CD3 levels did not differ between groups. Because small numbers of individuals were included in the HLA sub-analyses, any influence of HLA type on TCRB rearrangement was left unresolved. Fewer insertions and more nucleotide deletions at VDJ recombination sites were observed in patients with type 1 diabetes, implying thymic rearrangement abnormalities. Shorter templates might have been favored by PCR, but patient and control samples were amplified and corrected together, so both groups would have been affected equally by any skew.

Its CDR3 holds 14 amino acids, cysteine through phenylalanine. The only DNA kept is the CDR3, 42 bases in frame from the first base. V lost 1 base and J lost 1 base; the stretch between them is 5 bases long. The germline V gene sets CDR1 to SGHTA and CDR2 to FQGTGA. Each donor gave one peripheral blood draw, approximately 0.11 L on average, collected into heparinised tubes. Naive, central memory, regulatory and stem cell-like memory CD4+ T cells were sorted on a BD FACSAria II using a panel including CD45RO, CCR7, CD25, CD127, CD95 and CD27. Every sorted population had a purity above 98%. PBMCs were isolated immediately by Lymphoprep density gradient centrifugation and stained directly without culture. Samples were stained and sorted in pairs, with one healthy donor and one patient per experiment, so that batch effects were minimized.

This sequence uses TRBV7-3 and TRBJ2-1; the D gene is not confidently resolved. The origin of this receptor is a woman aged 18-29 years in good health. What was sequenced was naive CD4+ T cells from blood. The sample's cell subset or site label, in plain terms: true naive CD4+ T cells. The CDR3 region has the sequence CASSLRGSYNEQFF. The nucleotides are TGTGCCAGCAGCTTAAGGGGTTCCTACAATGAGCAGTTCTTC.